This TCR beta chain was sequenced for a study of blood T cell repertoires in COVID-19. TCRdb's copy holds only in-frame clones and misses some; the assay was immunoSEQ multiplex PCR. The sample has 170,000 or so clones; about 90% are singletons. V shed 4 bases, J shed 0 bases, and the junction held 3 bases outside the gene matches. Germline CDR1 SGHKS, CDR2 YYEKEE (reference sequence). The CDR3 runs 14 residues. Input material: PBMCs or T cells enriched from blood (not recorded which). V usage is TRBV5-5 and J usage is TRBJ1-1, with TRBD1 identical over 7 bases. This receptor was identified in a woman in her fifties or sixties who had recovered from COVID-19. As DNA, the CDR3 is TGTGCCAGCAGCGGAACAGGGGTGAACACTGAAGCTTTCTTT. Protein: CASSGTGVNTEAFF.